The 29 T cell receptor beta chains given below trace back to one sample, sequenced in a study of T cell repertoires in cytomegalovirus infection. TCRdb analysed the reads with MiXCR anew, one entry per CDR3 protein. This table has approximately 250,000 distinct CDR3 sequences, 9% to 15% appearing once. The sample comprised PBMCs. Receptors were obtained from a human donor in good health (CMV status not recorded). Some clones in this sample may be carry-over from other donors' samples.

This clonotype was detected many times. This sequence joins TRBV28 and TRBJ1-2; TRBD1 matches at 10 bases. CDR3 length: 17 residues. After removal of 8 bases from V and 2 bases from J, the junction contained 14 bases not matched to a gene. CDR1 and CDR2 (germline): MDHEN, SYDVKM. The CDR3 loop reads CASGLPDRDRGNYGYTF. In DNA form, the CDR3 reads TGTGCCAGCGGATTACCCGACCGGGACAGGGGAAACTATGGCTACACCTTC.

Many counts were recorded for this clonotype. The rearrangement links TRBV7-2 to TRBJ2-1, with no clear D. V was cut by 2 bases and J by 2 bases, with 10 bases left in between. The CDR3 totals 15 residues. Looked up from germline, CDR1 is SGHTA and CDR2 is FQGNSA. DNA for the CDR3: TGTGCCAGCAGCTTAAACCTTCCCCCCTACAATGAGCAGTTCTTC. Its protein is CASSLNLPPYNEQFF.

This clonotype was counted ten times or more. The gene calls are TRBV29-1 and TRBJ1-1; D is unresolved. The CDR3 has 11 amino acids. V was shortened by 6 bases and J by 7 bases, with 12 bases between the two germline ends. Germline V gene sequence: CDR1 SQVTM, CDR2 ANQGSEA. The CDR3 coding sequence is TGCAGCGTCGTAAAATCGCTTGAAGCTTTCTTT. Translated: CSVVKSLEAFF.

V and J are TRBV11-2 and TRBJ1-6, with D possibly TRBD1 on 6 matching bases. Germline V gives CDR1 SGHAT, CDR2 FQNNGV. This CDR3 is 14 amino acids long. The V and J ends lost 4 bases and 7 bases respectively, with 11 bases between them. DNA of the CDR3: TGTGCCAGCAGCTCCGCAGGGACAAATTCACCCCTCCACTTT. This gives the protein CASSSAGTNSPLHF.

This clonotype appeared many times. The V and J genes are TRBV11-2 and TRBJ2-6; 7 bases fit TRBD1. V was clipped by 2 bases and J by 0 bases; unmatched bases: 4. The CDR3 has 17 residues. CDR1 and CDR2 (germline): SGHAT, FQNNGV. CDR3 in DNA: TGTGCCAGCAGCTTAAGGGGGCGAAGCTCTGGGGCCAACGTCCTGACTTTC. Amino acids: CASSLRGRSSGANVLTF.

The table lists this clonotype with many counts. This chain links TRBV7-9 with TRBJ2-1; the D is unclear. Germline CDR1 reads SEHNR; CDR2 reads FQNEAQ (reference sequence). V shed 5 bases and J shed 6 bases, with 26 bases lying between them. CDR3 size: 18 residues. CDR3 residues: CASSPTFVASRHANEQFF. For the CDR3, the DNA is TGTGCCAGCAGCCCTACCTTTGTTGCTAGTCGGCATGCCAATGAGCAGTTCTTC.

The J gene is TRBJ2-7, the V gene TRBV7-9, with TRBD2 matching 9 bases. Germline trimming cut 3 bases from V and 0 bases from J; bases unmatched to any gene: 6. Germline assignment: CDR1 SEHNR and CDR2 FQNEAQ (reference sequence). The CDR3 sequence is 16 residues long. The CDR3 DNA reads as TGTGCCAGCAGCTTGAAAGCGGGAGGAGGCTCCTACGAGCAGTACTTC. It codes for CASSLKAGGGSYEQYF.

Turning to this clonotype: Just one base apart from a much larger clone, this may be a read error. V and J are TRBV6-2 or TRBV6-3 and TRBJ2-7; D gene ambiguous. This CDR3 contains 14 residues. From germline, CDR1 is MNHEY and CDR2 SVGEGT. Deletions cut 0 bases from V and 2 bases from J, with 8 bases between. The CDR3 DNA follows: TGTGCCAGCAGTTACTCGATTAGAACCTACGAGCAGTACTTC. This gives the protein CASSYSIRTYEQYF.

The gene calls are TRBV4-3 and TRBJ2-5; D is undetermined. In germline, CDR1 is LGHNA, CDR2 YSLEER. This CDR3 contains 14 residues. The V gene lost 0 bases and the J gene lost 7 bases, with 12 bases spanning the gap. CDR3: CASSQEASVGTQYF. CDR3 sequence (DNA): TGCGCCAGCAGCCAAGAGGCCAGCGTGGGGACCCAGTACTTC.

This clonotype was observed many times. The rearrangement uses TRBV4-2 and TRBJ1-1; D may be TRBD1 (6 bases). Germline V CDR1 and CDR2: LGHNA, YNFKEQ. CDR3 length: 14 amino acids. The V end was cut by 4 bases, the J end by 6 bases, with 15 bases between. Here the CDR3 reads CASSLLNGGPEAFF. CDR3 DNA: TGTGCCAGCAGCCTTCTGAATGGGGGGCCTGAAGCTTTCTTT.

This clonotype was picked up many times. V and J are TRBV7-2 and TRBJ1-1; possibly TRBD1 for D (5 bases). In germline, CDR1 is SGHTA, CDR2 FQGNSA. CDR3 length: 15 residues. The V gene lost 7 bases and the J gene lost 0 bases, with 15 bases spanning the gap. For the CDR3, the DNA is TGTGCCAGCACCCTAACGCAGGGAATGAACACTGAAGCTTTCTTT. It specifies CASTLTQGMNTEAFF.

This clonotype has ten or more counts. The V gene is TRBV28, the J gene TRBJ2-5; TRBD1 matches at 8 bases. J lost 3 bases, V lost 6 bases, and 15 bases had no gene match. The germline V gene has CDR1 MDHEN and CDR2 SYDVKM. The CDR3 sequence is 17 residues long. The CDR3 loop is CASSGHLGQEEEETQYF. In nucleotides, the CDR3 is TGTGCCAGCAGCGGGCATCTGGGACAGGAGGAAGAAGAGACCCAGTACTTC. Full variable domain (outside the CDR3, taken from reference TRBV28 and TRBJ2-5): DVKVTQSSRYLVKRTGEKVFLECVQDMDHENMFWYRQDPGLGLRLIYFSYDVKMKEKGDIPEGYSVSREKKERFSLILESASTNQTSMYLCASSGHLGQEEEETQYFGPGTRLLVL.

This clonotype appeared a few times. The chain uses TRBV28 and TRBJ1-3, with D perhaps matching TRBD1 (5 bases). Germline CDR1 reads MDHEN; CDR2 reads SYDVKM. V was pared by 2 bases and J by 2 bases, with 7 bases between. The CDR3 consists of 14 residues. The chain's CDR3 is CASSLRGAGNTIYF. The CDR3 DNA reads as TGTGCCAGCAGTTTAAGGGGAGCTGGAAACACCATATATTTT.

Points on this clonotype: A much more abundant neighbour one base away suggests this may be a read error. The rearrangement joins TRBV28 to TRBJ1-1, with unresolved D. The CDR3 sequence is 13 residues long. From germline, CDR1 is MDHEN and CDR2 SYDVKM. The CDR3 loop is CASTNSVNTESFF. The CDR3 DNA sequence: TGTGCCAGCACCAATTCGGTGAACACTGAATCTTTCTTT.

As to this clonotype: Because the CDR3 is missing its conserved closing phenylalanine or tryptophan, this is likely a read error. CDR3: CASRSSGANVLTL. The CDR3 DNA follows: TGTGCCAGCAGGAGTTCTGGGGCCAACGTCCTGACTTTA. The chain links TRBV7-2 to TRBJ2-6; no clear D. The V and J ends lost 6 bases and 1 base respectively, with 4 bases between them. The germline gives CDR1 SGHTA, CDR2 FQGNSA. The CDR3 length is 13 residues.

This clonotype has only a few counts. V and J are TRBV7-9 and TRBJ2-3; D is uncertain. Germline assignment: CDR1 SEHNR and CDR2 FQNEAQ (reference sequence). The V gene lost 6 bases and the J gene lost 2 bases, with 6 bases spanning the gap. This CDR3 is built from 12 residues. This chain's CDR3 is CASSYVTDTQYF. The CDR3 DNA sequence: TGTGCCAGCAGTTATGTCACAGATACGCAGTATTTT.

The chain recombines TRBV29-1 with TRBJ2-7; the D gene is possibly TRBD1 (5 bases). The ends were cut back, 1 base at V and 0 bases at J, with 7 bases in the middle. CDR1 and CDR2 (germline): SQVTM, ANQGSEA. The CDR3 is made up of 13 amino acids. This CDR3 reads CSVEGGNSYEQYF. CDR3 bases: TGCAGCGTTGAAGGGGGCAACTCCTACGAGCAGTACTTC.

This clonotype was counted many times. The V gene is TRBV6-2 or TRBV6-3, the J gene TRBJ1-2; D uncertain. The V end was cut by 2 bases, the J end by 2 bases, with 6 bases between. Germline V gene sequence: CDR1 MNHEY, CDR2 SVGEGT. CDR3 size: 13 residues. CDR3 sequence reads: CASSYGRNYGYTF. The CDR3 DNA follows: TGTGCCAGCAGTTACGGGAGGAACTATGGCTACACCTTC.

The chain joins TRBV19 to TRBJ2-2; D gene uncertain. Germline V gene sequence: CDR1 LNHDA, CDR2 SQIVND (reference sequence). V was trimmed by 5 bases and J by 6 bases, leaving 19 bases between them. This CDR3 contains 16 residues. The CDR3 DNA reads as TGTGCCAGTAGTGGACGTATGGGTGCTGGCTCCGGGGAGCTGTTTTTT. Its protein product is CASSGRMGAGSGELFF.

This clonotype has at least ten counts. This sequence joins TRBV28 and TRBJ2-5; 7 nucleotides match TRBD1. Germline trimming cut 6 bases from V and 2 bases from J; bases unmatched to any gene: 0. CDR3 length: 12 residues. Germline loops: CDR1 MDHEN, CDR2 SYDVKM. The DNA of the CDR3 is TGTGCCAGCAGGGGACAGCAAGAGACCCAGTACTTC. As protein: CASRGQQETQYF. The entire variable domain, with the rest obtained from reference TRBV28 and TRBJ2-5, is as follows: DVKVTQSSRYLVKRTGEKVFLECVQDMDHENMFWYRQDPGLGLRLIYFSYDVKMKEKGDIPEGYSVSREKKERFSLILESASTNQTSMYLCASRGQQETQYFGPGTRLLVL.

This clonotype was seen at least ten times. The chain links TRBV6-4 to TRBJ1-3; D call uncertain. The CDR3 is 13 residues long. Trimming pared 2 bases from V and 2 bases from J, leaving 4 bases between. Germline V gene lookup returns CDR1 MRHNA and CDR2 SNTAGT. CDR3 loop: CASSDPAGNTIYF. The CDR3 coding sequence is TGTGCCAGCAGTGACCCAGCTGGAAACACCATATATTTT.

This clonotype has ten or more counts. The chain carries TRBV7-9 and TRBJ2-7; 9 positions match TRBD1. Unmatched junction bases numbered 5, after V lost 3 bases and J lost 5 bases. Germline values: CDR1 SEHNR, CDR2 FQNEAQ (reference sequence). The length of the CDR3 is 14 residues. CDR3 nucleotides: TGTGCCAGCAGCTTCCCACAGGGGGCGAACGAGCAGTACTTC. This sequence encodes CASSFPQGANEQYF.

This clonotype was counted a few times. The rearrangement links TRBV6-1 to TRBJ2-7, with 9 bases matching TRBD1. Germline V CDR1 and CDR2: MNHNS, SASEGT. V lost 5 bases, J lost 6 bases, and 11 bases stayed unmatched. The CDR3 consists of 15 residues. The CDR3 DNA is TGTGCCAGCAGTTACGGAGGACAGGGGTTGGCCGAGCAGTACTTC. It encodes CASSYGGQGLAEQYF.

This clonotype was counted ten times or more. The CDR3 bases are TGTGCCAGCAGCTGGGGACAGGGAGGAGAGACCCAGTACTTC. This translates into CASSWGQGGETQYF. The chain has TRBV7-2 and TRBJ2-5, with 9 bases identical to TRBD1. Germline V gene sequence: CDR1 SGHTA, CDR2 FQGNSA. The CDR3 is made up of 14 amino acids. J lost 4 bases, V lost 4 bases, and 4 bases had no gene match.

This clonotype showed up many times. The CDR3 spells CASSLGGGAHNEQFF. For the CDR3, the DNA is TGTGCCAGCAGCTTAGGCGGGGGGGCCCACAATGAGCAGTTCTTC. The V and J genes are TRBV7-8 and TRBJ2-1; 9 bases fit TRBD2. With 1 base clipped from V and 5 bases from J, the junction kept 3 bases outside the gene matches. This CDR3 is built from 15 residues. Per germline, CDR1 SGHVS and CDR2 FQNEAQ.

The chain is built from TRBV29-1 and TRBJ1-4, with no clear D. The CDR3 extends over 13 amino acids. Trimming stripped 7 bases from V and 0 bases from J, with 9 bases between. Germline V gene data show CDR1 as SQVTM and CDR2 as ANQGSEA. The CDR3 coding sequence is TGCAGCGGATACAACGCAACTAATGAAAAACTGTTTTTT. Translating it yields CSGYNATNEKLFF.

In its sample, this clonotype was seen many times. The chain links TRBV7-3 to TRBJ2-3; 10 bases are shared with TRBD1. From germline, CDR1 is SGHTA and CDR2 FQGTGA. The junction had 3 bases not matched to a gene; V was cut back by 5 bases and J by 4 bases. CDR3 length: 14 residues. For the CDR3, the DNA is TGTGCCAGCAGCCGGGACAGGGGACCAGATACGCAGTATTTT. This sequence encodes CASSRDRGPDTQYF.

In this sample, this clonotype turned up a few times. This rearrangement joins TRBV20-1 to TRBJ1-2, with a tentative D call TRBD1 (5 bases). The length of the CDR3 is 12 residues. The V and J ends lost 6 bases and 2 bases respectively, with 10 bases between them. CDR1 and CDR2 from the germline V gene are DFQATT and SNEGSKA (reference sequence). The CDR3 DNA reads TGCAGTGCCATCCGGGGCAACTATGGCTACACCTTC. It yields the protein CSAIRGNYGYTF.

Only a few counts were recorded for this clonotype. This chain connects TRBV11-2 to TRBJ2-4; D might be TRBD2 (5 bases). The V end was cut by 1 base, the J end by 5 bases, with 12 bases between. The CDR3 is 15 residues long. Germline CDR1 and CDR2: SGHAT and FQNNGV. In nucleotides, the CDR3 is TGTGCCAGCAGCTTAGTAGTTAGCGACGAAAACATTCAGTACTTC. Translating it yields CASSLVVSDENIQYF.